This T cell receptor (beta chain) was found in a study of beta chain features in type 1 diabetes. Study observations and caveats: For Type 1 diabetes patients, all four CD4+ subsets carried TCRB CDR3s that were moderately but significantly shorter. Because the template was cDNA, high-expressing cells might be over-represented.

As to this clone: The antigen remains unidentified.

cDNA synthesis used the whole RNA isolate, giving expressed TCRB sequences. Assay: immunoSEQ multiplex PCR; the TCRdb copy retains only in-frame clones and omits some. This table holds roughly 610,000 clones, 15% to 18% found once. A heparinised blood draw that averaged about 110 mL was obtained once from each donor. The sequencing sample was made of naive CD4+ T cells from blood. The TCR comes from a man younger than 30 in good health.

The CDR3 DNA reads TGTGCCAGCAGCATTGGACTAGCCCCTAGCACAGATACGCAGTATTTT. Translated: CASSIGLAPSTDTQYF. This sequence joins TRBV9 and TRBJ2-3; 8 bases are shared with TRBD2. Germline CDR1 reads SGDLS; CDR2 reads YYNGEE. The CDR3 covers 16 residues. V lost 4 bases, J lost 0 bases, and 7 bases stayed unmatched.